Below are 9 T cell receptor beta chains sequenced from a single sample in a study of lymphopenia after photon versus proton radiotherapy. Clones were sequenced by immunoSEQ multiplex PCR, and TCRdb holds only the in-frame ones, with some missing. The table records tens of thousands of clones, 86% of them present only once. The input for sequencing was peripheral blood, taken from a patient treated with proton-based radiotherapy. These receptors came from a woman between 65 and 79 years old with pancreatic cancer. Some clones in this sample may be carry-over from other donors' samples.

The V call is TRBV11-3, the J call TRBJ2-2, with 12 positions matching TRBD2. The CDR3 contains 15 residues. Germline assignment: CDR1 SGHNT and CDR2 YENEEA. J gave up 7 bases and V 5 bases, and 5 bases lay outside the gene matches. This chain's CDR3 is CASSRTSGNFGELFF. CDR3 sequence (DNA): TGTGCCAGCAGCAGGACTAGCGGGAACTTCGGGGAGCTGTTTTTT.

The chain employs TRBV30 and TRBJ1-2; TRBD1 matches at 8 bases. The CDR3 is made up of 15 amino acids. Germline V gene sequence: CDR1 GTSNPN, CDR2 SVGIG (reference sequence). The J segment lost 4 bases and the V segment lost 2 bases, leaving 9 bases of the junction unmatched. CDR3 sequence reads: CAWSIGQGGSYGYTF. The CDR3 DNA is TGTGCCTGGAGTATAGGACAGGGCGGGAGCTATGGCTACACCTTC.

This clone appeared once. The chain has TRBV18 and TRBJ2-4; 7 bases line up with TRBD1. The CDR3 is made up of 14 amino acids. V gave up 5 bases and J gave up 3 bases; unmatched junction bases: 4. Germline loops: CDR1 KGHSH, CDR2 LQKENI. Here the CDR3 reads CASSARDSKNIQYF. DNA for the CDR3: TGTGCCAGCTCAGCCCGGGACAGCAAAAACATTCAGTACTTC.

The chain carries TRBV2 and TRBJ2-5; the D call may be TRBD1 or TRBD2 (6 bases each). Per germline, CDR1 SNHLY and CDR2 FYNNEI. V lost 6 bases and J lost 4, with 9 bases in between. The CDR3 is 12 residues long. The CDR3 sequence: CASRQGGETQYF. CDR3 DNA: TGTGCCAGCAGACAGGGAGGAGAGACCCAGTACTTC.

This sequence joins TRBV10-1 and TRBJ2-7, with 8 bases that match TRBD1. V gave up 4 bases and J gave up 1 base; unmatched junction bases: 3. Germline V gives CDR1 WNHNN, CDR2 SYGVQD (reference sequence). The CDR3 spans 14 residues. CDR3 sequence: CASSGTGSSYEQYF. The CDR3 nucleotides are TGCGCCAGCAGTGGGACAGGGAGTTCCTACGAGCAGTACTTC.

In DNA form, the CDR3 reads TGTGCCAGCAGCTTAGCGATAGGGATGGTCTACAATGAGCAGTTCTTC. It is translated as CASSLAIGMVYNEQFF. The V gene is TRBV11-2, the J gene TRBJ2-1; D unclear. Trimming stripped 1 base from V and 3 bases from J, with 13 bases between. CDR1 is SGHAT and CDR2 is FQNNGV in the germline V gene. The CDR3 covers 16 residues.

The rearrangement joins TRBV30 to TRBJ1-5; 9 bases line up with TRBD1. This CDR3 has 15 residues. Per the germline V gene, CDR1 is GTSNPN and CDR2 is SVGIG (reference sequence). Trimming at V came to 0 bases and at J to 9 bases, leaving 9 bases not matched to a gene. CDR3 loop: CAWSVGDRARGPQHF. CDR3 coding DNA: TGTGCCTGGAGTGTCGGGGACAGGGCGCGTGGGCCCCAGCATTTT.

CDR3 nucleotide sequence: TGTGCCTGGAGTCTGGGTGAATGGGGTGAGCAGTTCTTC. It codes for CAWSLGEWGEQFF. This chain connects TRBV30 to TRBJ2-1, with D unresolved. CDR1 GTSNPN and CDR2 SVGIG come from the germline V gene (reference sequence). V was clipped by 2 bases and J by 9 bases, with 14 bases between them. The CDR3 runs 13 residues.

The chain employs TRBV10-3 and TRBJ1-5, with a possible D match to TRBD1 (6 bases). Trimming pared 3 bases from V and 2 bases from J, leaving 11 bases between. CDR1 is ENHRY, CDR2 SYGVKD, per germline. This CDR3 has 15 residues. The CDR3 DNA is TGTGCCATCAGTGAATCAGGGGCCGGCAATCAGCCCCAGCATTTT. This sequence encodes CAISESGAGNQPQHF.